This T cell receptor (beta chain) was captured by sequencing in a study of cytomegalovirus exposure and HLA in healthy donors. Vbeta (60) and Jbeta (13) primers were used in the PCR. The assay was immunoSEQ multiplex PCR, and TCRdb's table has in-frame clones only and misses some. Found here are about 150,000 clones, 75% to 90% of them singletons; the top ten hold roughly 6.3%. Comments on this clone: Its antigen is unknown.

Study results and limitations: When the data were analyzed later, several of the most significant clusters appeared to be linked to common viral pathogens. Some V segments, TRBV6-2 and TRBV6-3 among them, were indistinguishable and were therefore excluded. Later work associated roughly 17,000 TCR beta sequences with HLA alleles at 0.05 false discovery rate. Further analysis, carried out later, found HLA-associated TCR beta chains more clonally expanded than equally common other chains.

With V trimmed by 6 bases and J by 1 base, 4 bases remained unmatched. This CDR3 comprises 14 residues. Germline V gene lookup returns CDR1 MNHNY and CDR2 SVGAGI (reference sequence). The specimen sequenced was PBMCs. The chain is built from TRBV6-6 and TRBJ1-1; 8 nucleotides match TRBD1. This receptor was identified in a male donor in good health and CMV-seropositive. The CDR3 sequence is CASSPQGANTEAFF. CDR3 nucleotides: TGTGCCAGCAGCCCCCAGGGGGCGAACACTGAAGCTTTCTTT.